Sequencing of this T cell receptor (beta chain) was carried out in a study of cytomegalovirus exposure and HLA in healthy donors. PCR was performed using 60 Vbeta and 13 Jbeta primers. Measured with immunoSEQ multiplex PCR; TCRdb has only the in-frame clones, and not every one. Counted here are 130,000 to 150,000 clones, approximately 80% occurring once; the ten biggest clones make up around 4.3%. This clone was seen once. This CDR3 has 16 residues. The receptor was derived from a man aged 40-49 years in good health and CMV-seronegative. The J gene is TRBJ1-3, the V gene TRBV21-1; the D call TRBD1 from the table was never checked on the DNA. TRBV21-1 is a listed pseudogene. The sequenced material came from PBMCs. The CDR3 DNA is TGTGCCAGCAGGCCAGACAGGGGTAACACCGAGAACACCATATATTTT. Its translation: CASRPDRGNTENTIYF.